This T cell receptor beta chain was identified during a study of cytotoxic CD8 clonotypes in ibrutinib-treated CLL listed by TCRdb under 2021. Broadly, across the study: The cohort included about 15 treatment-naive and some 10 relapsed/refractory patients; about 18 were IGHV unmutated. Partial responses were observed in around 25 patients and complete responses in 2; after a median follow-up of around 68 months, remission was maintained in about 15 patients and progression was observed in some 12. Samples at response were collected after a median of about 13 months of treatment, with a range of roughly 6 to 40 months. On average, each sample had roughly 260,000 productive templates and 96,000 or so productive rearrangements. Longitudinal samples were available for about 30% of the 86 trial participants. Cryopreserved peripheral blood mononuclear cells were obtained prior to treatment, at the time of response, and at either disease progression or sustained remission. Every remission and progressive disease sample was obtained while ibrutinib was still being received by the patients. The study at large found these results: At baseline, clonality was higher than in age-matched healthy donors and showed a strong correlation with circulating CD8+ T-cell counts. Public clonotypes were rare and either shrank or stayed stable during treatment, and the rise in clonality at ibrutinib response reflected expansion of private clonotypes. Lymph node repertoires were not examined, and the timing of sampling was not matched between patients in sustained remission and those whose disease progressed. At ibrutinib response clonality went up, during sustained remission it held steady, and at progression it dropped back toward baseline.

With regard to this clone: The target of this receptor is not known. It has no much larger one-base neighbor in the sample; base qualities were not kept.

The goal of deep resolution MiSeq sequencing was a depth between 1 in 1 million and 1 in 200,000 T cells, and coverage averaged 10x per clonotype. The immunoSEQ hsTCRB Kit was used to generate TCR beta libraries. On the authors' methods: ImmunoSEQ Data Assistant and ImmunoSEQ Analyzer were used for data analysis, and V, D and J genes were assigned according to IMGT definitions. Clonality was computed as one minus normalized Shannon entropy of productive rearrangement frequencies, ranging from 0 to 1. Public clonotype analysis was restricted to overrepresented clonotypes comprising at least 0.05% of each patient's repertoire. Some 13 repertoires from age-matched healthy donors, obtained from immuneACCESS, served as clonality controls. Entries here come from immuneACCESS through TCRdb and include only in-frame sequences with V and J called. Some clones fail to appear in such tables; in the studies checked, an unresolved V gene covers under half of the shortfall, and the cause of the remainder is unknown. V and J calls and clone size are as listed in that table; D and trimming were resolved from the DNA. For this sample the table gives fewer than 75,000 clones, of which less than 75% were detected only once. The ten largest make up roughly 45% of the sample.

For CDR1 and CDR2, the germline V gene lists SGDLS and YYNGEE. V was cut back by 0 bases and J by 4 bases, leaving a gap of 6 bases between them. There are 13 amino acids in the CDR3, from cysteine to phenylalanine inclusive. The kept DNA is CDR3 alone, 39 bases in frame from the first base. Taken with the paper, the label for time point translates to: 12 months on ibrutinib. For TCR beta library preparation, roughly 2 micrograms of genomic DNA was extracted from cryopreserved PBMCs. Longitudinal blood samples from CLL patients on ibrutinib monotherapy underwent high-throughput TCR beta sequencing. The patients took part in an open-label, single-center phase 2 trial of ibrutinib monotherapy.

This sequence was found in a human donor with chronic lymphocytic leukemia. This receptor chain uses TRBV9 and TRBJ2-3; the D gene identity is not certain. Sequences were derived from PBMCs, sampled after 12 months of ibrutinib treatment. The CDR3 in this case is CASSVGGPDTQYF. The bases read TGTGCCAGCAGCGTAGGAGGTCCAGATACGCAGTATTTT.